This TCR beta chain was sequenced during a study of T cell repertoires in cytomegalovirus infection. Study-wide background: An indication of both CMV infection and matching HLA type came from public TCR beta signatures.

One entry per CDR3 protein, called by TCRdb with MiXCR from the reads. The sample holds around 450,000 distinct CDR3 sequences; about 33% are singletons and the top ten take roughly 13%. In this sample, this clonotype turned up a few times. Antigen specificity is unknown. Points from the study as a whole: Within the response measured ex vivo, HLA-C-restricted CMV-specific TCR beta clonotypes were dominant.

The sequence derives from a human donor in good health (CMV status not recorded). Some clones in this sample may be carry-over from other donors' samples. The sequencing sample was made of PBMCs.

CDR3 amino acids: CASSQVDRSGNTIYF. For the CDR3, the DNA is TGCGCCAGCAGCCAGGTAGACCGCTCTGGAAACACCATATATTTT. The chain is built from TRBV4-1 and TRBJ1-3; D gene uncertain. V was pared by 3 bases and J by 0 bases, with 9 bases between. Germline V gene data show CDR1 as MGHRA and CDR2 as YSYEKL. There are 15 residues in the CDR3.